The 15 T cell receptor beta chains below were found in one sample sequenced in a study of T cell responses to AZD1222 COVID-19 vaccine. The repertoire was sequenced with immunoSEQ multiplex PCR; TCRdb's copy has only in-frame clones and lacks some. The data contain some 60,000 clones, over 60% of them singletons. Sequencing was performed on peripheral blood, taken 28 days after the second AZD1222 dose. These receptors were obtained from an adult who received the AZD1222 COVID-19 vaccine.

The chain is built from TRBV6-6 and TRBJ2-7; a possible D gene is TRBD2 (5 bases). The germline V gene encodes CDR1 MNHNY and CDR2 SVGAGI (reference sequence). The CDR3 has 14 amino acids. V shed 2 bases and J shed 9 bases, with 17 bases lying between them. CDR3 amino acids: CASSYRGGIGWQYF. CDR3 DNA: TGTGCCAGCAGTTACCGGGGTGGTATAGGATGGCAGTACTTC.

The chain uses TRBV27 and TRBJ2-7, with unresolved D. The V gene lost 8 bases and the J gene lost 4 bases, with 6 bases spanning the gap. In germline, CDR1 is MNHEY, CDR2 SMNVEV (reference sequence). The CDR3 is 10 residues long. Here the CDR3 reads CASGLYEQYF. For the CDR3, the DNA is TGTGCCAGCGGGCTTTACGAGCAGTACTTC.

The chain links TRBV6-1 to TRBJ2-1; TRBD2 matches at 11 bases. CDR1 is MNHNS, CDR2 SASEGT, per germline. Unmatched junction bases numbered 4, after V lost 3 bases and J lost 6 bases. The CDR3 has 15 residues. The CDR3, as DNA: TGTGCCAGCAGTGATTTAGCGGGGGGGCCCAATGAGCAGTTCTTC. It translates to CASSDLAGGPNEQFF.

The gene calls are TRBV12-3 or TRBV12-4 and TRBJ1-3; D unclear. The V gene lost 4 bases and the J gene lost 4 bases, with 8 bases spanning the gap. This CDR3 has 13 amino acids. As DNA, the CDR3 is TGTGCCAGCAGTTCCCGTGGGGGAAACACCATATATTTT. Translated: CASSSRGGNTIYF.

The chain carries TRBV6-2 or TRBV6-3 and TRBJ2-3; 12 bases are a match to TRBD2. The V and J ends lost 3 bases and 5 bases, in that order; junction bases with no gene match: 15. In germline, CDR1 is MNHEY, CDR2 SVGEGT. CDR3 length equals 19 residues. The CDR3 here is CASSYRLAGARGLGDTQYF. The CDR3 DNA reads TGTGCCAGCAGTTATCGACTAGCGGGGGCCCGAGGTTTGGGAGATACGCAGTATTTT.

V and J are TRBV6-1 and TRBJ1-2, with 10 bases that match TRBD1. Germline values: CDR1 MNHNS, CDR2 SASEGT. V dropped 4 bases and J dropped 4; count of bases not matched to a gene: 9. The CDR3 is 16 amino acids. This chain's CDR3 is CASSGGPGQGPYGYTF. CDR3 sequence (DNA): TGTGCCAGCAGTGGGGGGCCGGGACAGGGGCCCTATGGCTACACCTTC.

Points on this clone: A read error may account for a junction end that differs from germline. The genes are TRBV6-1 and TRBJ2-2, with 7 bases lining up with TRBD1. Looked up from germline, CDR1 is MNHNS and CDR2 is SASEGT. The CDR3 consists of 17 residues. CDR3: CASGDRATLPHTGELFF. In DNA form, the CDR3 reads TGTGCCAGCGGTGACAGGGCAACCCTACCCCACACCGGGGAGCTGTTTTTT.

This CDR3 reads CASSLSPGQGNYEQYF. The CDR3 coding sequence is TGTGCCAGCAGCTTGTCCCCGGGACAGGGGAACTACGAGCAGTACTTC. The V and J genes are TRBV5-4 and TRBJ2-7, with 10 nucleotides matching TRBD1. Trimming removed 1 base from V and 3 bases from J; junction bases left unmatched: 7. This CDR3 is 16 amino acids long. Germline CDR1 and CDR2: SGHNT and YYREEE (reference sequence).

The chain couples TRBV3-1 (or the pseudogene TRBV3-2) to TRBJ1-1, with D tentatively TRBD1 (6 bases). The germline V gene encodes CDR1 LGHDT and CDR2 YNNKEL (reference sequence). V was cut by 4 bases and J by 0 bases, with 12 bases left in between. This CDR3 spans 15 amino acids. In DNA, the CDR3 is TGTGCCAGCAGCCCCCGGACAGCCATGAACACTGAAGCTTTCTTT. Its protein is CASSPRTAMNTEAFF.

This clone was observed a few times. V gene TRBV28 combines with J gene TRBJ2-3; TRBD1 might be the D (6 bases). Germline values: CDR1 MDHEN, CDR2 SYDVKM. The CDR3 covers 12 residues. Trimming removed 9 bases at V and 4 bases at J, with 11 bases between. The CDR3 loop reads CASSRTADTQYF. The CDR3 DNA sequence: TGTGCCAGTTCACGGACAGCAGATACGCAGTATTTT.

The chain recombines TRBV28 with TRBJ2-1, with TRBD1 matching 7 bases. The CDR3 has 16 residues. In germline, CDR1 is MDHEN, CDR2 SYDVKM. The V segment lost 1 base and the J segment 7 bases; nucleotides outside the gene matches: 10. The CDR3 loop reads CASSLFRQGFKNEQFF. DNA of the CDR3: TGTGCCAGCAGTTTATTTCGACAGGGTTTTAAGAATGAGCAGTTCTTC.

The chain combines TRBV6-5 with TRBJ2-6, with D possibly matching TRBD2 (6 bases). V lost 4 bases and J lost 4, with 14 bases in between. CDR1 is MNHEY and CDR2 is SVGAGI in the germline V gene. The CDR3 contains 16 residues. CDR3 protein: CASSLLAGIGANVLTF. The CDR3, as DNA: TGTGCCAGCAGTTTACTCGCGGGGATAGGGGCCAACGTCCTGACTTTC.

The chain is built from TRBV5-6 and TRBJ2-1; D is undetermined. This CDR3 has 15 amino acids. Germline loops: CDR1 SGHDT, CDR2 YYEEEE. V was trimmed by 2 bases and J by 0 bases, leaving 9 bases between them. The chain's CDR3 is CASSLGIRSYNEQFF. For the CDR3, the DNA is TGTGCCAGCAGCTTAGGCATACGCTCCTACAATGAGCAGTTCTTC.

The J gene is TRBJ1-2, the V gene TRBV7-8; TRBD1 matches 8 bases. J lost 2 bases, V lost 6 bases, and 2 bases had no gene match. The CDR3 covers 13 residues. Germline CDR1 is SGHVS and CDR2 is FQNEAQ. CDR3 coding DNA: TGTGCCAGCAGGGGACAGGAAAACTATGGCTACACCTTC. Its translation is CASRGQENYGYTF. The whole variable domain, filled in from reference TRBV7-8 and TRBJ1-2, reads GAGVSQSPRYKVAKRGQDVALRCDPISGHVSLFWYQQALGQGPEFLTYFQNEAQLDKSGLPSDRFFAERPEGSVSTLKIQRTQQEDSAVYLCASRGQENYGYTFGSGTRLTVV.

The CDR3, as DNA: TGTGCCAGCTCACCGACCCCACAGGCCGAGCAGTACTTC. It is translated as CASSPTPQAEQYF. The V call is TRBV18, the J call TRBJ2-7, with TRBD1 as a possible D gene (5 bases). Trimming took off 3 bases at V and 6 bases at J, with 12 bases between the two ends. The CDR3 extends over 13 amino acids. From germline, CDR1 is KGHSH and CDR2 LQKENI.